The source of this TCR beta chain is a study of Ad26.COV2.S vaccination and SARS-CoV-2 variants. Overall study: Each vaccinee took Ad26.COV2.S intramuscularly, once or twice 56 days apart.

Findings and caveats of the study: The TCR-based breadth and depth measures might underestimate overall T cell responses.

The sample's treatment: some 20 received Ad26.COV2.S at low or high dose, single or two shots; several received placebo; per-sample allocation not given. Specimens were obtained on day 63 following the first vaccine or placebo injection. An Ad26 vector expressing Wuhan-strain SARS-CoV-2 spike served as the vaccine. The table came from immunoSEQ multiplex PCR; TCRdb's copy has only in-frame clones and leaves some out. The sample lists about half a million clones; roughly nine tenths were seen once. CDR3 size: 16 residues. Germline V CDR1 and CDR2: WSHSY, SAAADI. With regard to this clone: The antigen is unknown. Sequence at one end of the junction differs from germline and may be a read error.

This sequence originates from a person aged 18-65 years who received the Ad26.COV2.S COVID-19 vaccine or a placebo. V usage is TRBV10-2 and J usage is TRBJ2-3, with 9 positions matching TRBD1. Sequenced material: peripheral blood, taken in a trial of Ad26.COV2.S vaccine versus placebo. The CDR3 protein is CASCDDRGAGGDTQYF. The CDR3 nucleotides read TGCGCCAGCTGTGACGACAGGGGGGCCGGGGGAGATACGCAGTATTTT.